This TCR beta chain is from a study of cytomegalovirus exposure and HLA in healthy donors. General study results and limits: Highly shared sequence variants in one cluster were likely a sequencing artifact. A later examination showed that TCR association rates differed by HLA locus, with DRB1 most and HLA-C fewest. Some V segments could not be told apart, so they were left out, TRBV6-2 and TRBV6-3 among them.

The CDR3 has 14 residues. CDR1 is SGHRS and CDR2 is YFSETQ in the germline V gene. Trimming cost V 4 bases and J 7 bases; bases outside gene matches: 3. About this clone itself: The target antigen is unknown.

The primer mix had 60 Vbeta and 13 Jbeta primers. Measured with immunoSEQ multiplex PCR; TCRdb has only the in-frame clones, and not every one. The repertoire holds 120,000 or so clones, with less than 90% as singletons. Sequencing was performed on PBMCs. V gene TRBV5-1 combines with J gene TRBJ2-2; 11 nucleotides line up with TRBD1. The clonotype comes from a young man in good health and CMV-seropositive. The CDR3: CASSGTGGIGELFF. In DNA form, the CDR3 reads TGCGCCAGCAGCGGGACAGGGGGTATCGGGGAGCTGTTTTTT.